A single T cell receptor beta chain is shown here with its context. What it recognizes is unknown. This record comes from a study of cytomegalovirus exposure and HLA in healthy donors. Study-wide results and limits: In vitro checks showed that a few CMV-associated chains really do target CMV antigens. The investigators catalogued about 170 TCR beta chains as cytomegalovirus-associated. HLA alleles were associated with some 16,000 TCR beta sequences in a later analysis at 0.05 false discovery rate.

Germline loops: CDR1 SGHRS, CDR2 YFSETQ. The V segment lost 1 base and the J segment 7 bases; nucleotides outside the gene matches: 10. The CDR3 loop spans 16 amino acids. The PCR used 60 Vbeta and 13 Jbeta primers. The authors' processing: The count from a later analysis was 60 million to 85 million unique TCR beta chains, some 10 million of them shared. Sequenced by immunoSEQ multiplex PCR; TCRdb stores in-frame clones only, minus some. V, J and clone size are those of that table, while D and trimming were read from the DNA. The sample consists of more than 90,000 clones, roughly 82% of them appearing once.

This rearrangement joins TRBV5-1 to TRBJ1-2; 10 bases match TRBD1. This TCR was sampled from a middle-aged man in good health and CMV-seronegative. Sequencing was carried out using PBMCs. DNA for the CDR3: TGCGCCAGCAGCTTGCTTGGGACAGGGGAATTTGGTGGCTACACCTTC. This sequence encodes CASSLLGTGEFGGYTF.